Below, one TCR beta chain is given with its context. What it recognizes is unknown. This sample is drawn from a study of vaccination and CD4 T cells after COVID-19. Across the study: The stimulus for the cells was overlapping spike peptides derived from SARS-CoV-2, HCoV-NL63, HCoV-OC43 and HCoV-229E.

Time point in this sample: late sampling 161 to 241 days after vaccination in three convalescent patients. The treatment is: roughly nine-day PBMC culture with coronavirus spike peptide pools or control peptides (ViraFEST assay). Culture of 2 million to 2.5 million PBMCs per well took place with 10 IU/ml IL-2 and about 10 ug/ml peptide pools. Cultured CD4+ T-cell DNA underwent Oncomine TCR Beta short-read sequencing. TCRdb reprocessed the PCR reads via MiXCR and lists one record per CDR3 protein. Among about 25,000 distinct CDR3 sequences, 25% to 30% were seen once, and the ten largest hold under 8.5%. Whole-study results and caveats: Relatively small numbers of convalescent patients were studied, with no early post-infection timepoints included. Median SARS-CoV-2-reactive clonotype numbers went from 21 to 38; this increase was not significant.

CDR1 MDHEN and CDR2 SYDVKM come from the germline V gene. The length of the CDR3 is 10 residues. The source is a human donor who had recovered from COVID-19. The input for sequencing was CD4+ T cells from blood, cultured in vitro, taken about 7 months after SARS-CoV-2 vaccination. J is TRBJ1-2 and V is TRBV28; no clear D. The CDR3 sequence: CGAGIYGYTF. Written as DNA, the CDR3 is TGTGGGGCCGGGATCTATGGCTACACCTTC.